The clone carrying this TCR beta chain was observed a few times. This CDR3 contains 14 residues. V dropped 1 base and J dropped 5 bases, with 12 bases sitting between them. The germline gives CDR1 SQVTM, CDR2 ANQGSEA. The sample belongs to a study of CD8 T cells in ankylosing spondylitis. From the 5' RACE reads, TCRdb called clonotypes with MiXCR, one entry per CDR3 protein. The data show almost 250,000 distinct CDR3 sequences, more than 25% seen once. This chain joins TRBV29-1 and TRBJ2-1; no clear D gene. Sequencing was carried out using blood, either unsorted or a sorted T cell fraction (not recorded which). The receptor's source is a male donor with ankylosing spondylitis or in good health (not recorded which). The CDR3 bases are TGCAGCGTTGAAGGAGACCCGGCCCACAATGAGCAGTTCTTC. It translates to CSVEGDPAHNEQFF.